Listed below are T cell receptor beta chains from one sample, sequenced in a study of blood T cell repertoires in COVID-19. The method was immunoSEQ multiplex PCR; TCRdb's version includes in-frame clones alone and lacks a portion of them. This sample has approximately 310,000 clones, with around nine tenths found just once. The sequenced sample was peripheral blood. Receptor source: a man aged 45-65 years with active or convalescent COVID-19. CDR3s include the opening cysteine and the closing phenylalanine or tryptophan. The order of the fields is D gene, J gene, clone size, CDR3 length, V gene, CDR3 DNA, CDR3 protein. D genes are given only for firm matches. Rows may omit the clone size; those that give it use once, few, many or a size class.

TRBD2	TRBJ2-1	-	18	TRBV7-2	TGTGCCAGCAGCCCTCCGGGACTAGCGGGGACCCTTTACAATGAGCAGTTCTTC	CASSPPGLAGTLYNEQFF
TRBD1	TRBJ1-2	-	11	TRBV20-1	TGCAGTGCTCCGACAGGGGGCACTTATGCCTTC	CSAPTGGTYAF
-	TRBJ2-3	-	14	TRBV5-1	TGCGCCAGCAGCTTGGCGCAGAGCACAGATACGCAGTATTTT	CASSLAQSTDTQYF
-	TRBJ1-4	-	15	TRBV24-1	TGTGCCACCAGTGACCCACGAGGGGGGGGTGAAAAACTGTTTTTT	CATSDPRGGGEKLFF
-	TRBJ2-1	-	13	TRBV7-9	TGTGCCAGCAGGCAGGGCTCCTACAATGAGCAGTTCTTC	CASRQGSYNEQFF
-	TRBJ1-3	-	15	TRBV6-5	TGTGCCAGCAGTTACAAACAGGGTCCTGGAAACACCATATATTTT	CASSYKQGPGNTIYF
-	TRBJ1-3	-	13	TRBV7-2	TGTGCCAGCACTTTAGGACAAGGAAACACCATATATTTT	CASTLGQGNTIYF
TRBD1	TRBJ2-3	-	16	TRBV2	TGTGCCAGGAGTGATCCCAGACAGGGGGTCACAGATACGCAGTATTTT	CARSDPRQGVTDTQYF
-	TRBJ1-1	-	14	TRBV29-1	TGCAGCGTTGCCCCGGACAGCTTGAACACTGAAGCTTTCTTT	CSVAPDSLNTEAFF
-	TRBJ2-1	-	18	TRBV4-1	TGCGCCAGCAGCCAAGATCCCATAGAGGGCGGGACCTACAATGAGCAGTTCTTC	CASSQDPIEGGTYNEQFF
-	TRBJ1-2	-	15	TRBV4-3	TGCGCCAGCAGCCAAGATTTTTTCGAGGACTATGGCTACACCTTC	CASSQDFFEDYGYTF
-	TRBJ2-5	-	11	TRBV30	TGTGCCCAAGGCCGGGGAGAGACCCAGTACTTC	CAQGRGETQYF
TRBD1	TRBJ1-1	-	12	TRBV2	TGTGCCAGCACCAAAGGACAGGGGGAAGCTTTCTTT	CASTKGQGEAFF
TRBD1	TRBJ1-2	-	16	TRBV2	TGTGCCAGCAGTGACACGGGATTGGACAGGGGAATCGGCTACACCTTC	CASSDTGLDRGIGYTF
-	TRBJ1-3	-	19	TRBV13	TGTGCCAGCAGCTTGTCAACTAGATACAGGGTCGCCATTGGAAACACCATATATTTT	CASSLSTRYRVAIGNTIYF
-	TRBJ1-5	once	12	TRBV10-3	TGTGCCACGCAGGATAGCAATCAGCCCCAGCATTTT	CATQDSNQPQHF
-	TRBJ1-1	-	16	TRBV6-2/TRBV6-3	TGTGCCAGCAGTTACTCTCAGGGGTTCGCTTACACTGAAGCTTTCTTT	CASSYSQGFAYTEAFF
-	TRBJ2-2	few	16	TRBV27	TGTGCCAGCTGGTCCTTACTAGCAAGGTTCCCCGGGGAGCTGTTTTTT	CASWSLLARFPGELFF
TRBD1	TRBJ2-3	-	15	TRBV7-2	TGTGCCAGCACCTCCCGGACAGGGGGCACAGATACGCAGTATTTT	CASTSRTGGTDTQYF
TRBD1	TRBJ1-3	once	16	TRBV5-1	TGCGCCAGCAGCTCTCGGACAGGGCGCCTTGGAAACACCATATATTTT	CASSSRTGRLGNTIYF
-	TRBJ1-2	once	15	TRBV6-2/TRBV6-3	TGTGCCAGCAGCCCCGGTATTTGGGTTGGCAGGGGCTACACCTTC	CASSPGIWVGRGYTF
-	TRBJ1-6	-	13	TRBV13	TGTGCCAGCAGCTTTACAGGGAATTCACCCCTCCACTTT	CASSFTGNSPLHF
TRBD2	TRBJ2-7	once	17	TRBV4-1	TGCGCCAGCAGCCAAGATGCAAGATTGACTAGCGGGCTGAAGCAGTACTTC	CASSQDARLTSGLKQYF
-	TRBJ1-6	-	13	TRBV15	TGTGCCACCAGCACGCGGCATGATTCACCCCTCCACTTT	CATSTRHDSPLHF
TRBD2	TRBJ2-3	-	14	TRBV29-1	TGCAGCGTTTCTATAGCGGGGGGCACAGATACGCAGTATTTT	CSVSIAGGTDTQYF
TRBD1	TRBJ1-1	-	14	TRBV5-1	TGCGCCAGCAGCCAAGGGACAGCGAACACTGAAGCTTTCTTT	CASSQGTANTEAFF
-	TRBJ1-2	-	14	TRBV28	TGTGCCAGCAGTTTAATCCAGGCGGGTTATGGCTACACCTTC	CASSLIQAGYGYTF
TRBD2	TRBJ2-5	-	16	TRBV7-3	TGTGCCAGCAGCTTTGGTAGCGGGAGGGGCGGGGAGACCCAGTACTTC	CASSFGSGRGGETQYF
-	TRBJ2-3	-	11	TRBV6-5	TGTGCCAGCAGCTCCTCAGATACGCAGTATTTT	CASSSSDTQYF
-	TRBJ2-3	-	17	TRBV27	TGTGCCAGCAGTTTACTTAAGACAGGCCCTAGCACAGATACGCAGTATTTT	CASSLLKTGPSTDTQYF
TRBD1	TRBJ1-1	-	15	TRBV11-3	TGTGCCAGCAGCCGGGGGGGACAGGGAGACACTGAAGCTTTCTTT	CASSRGGQGDTEAFF
TRBD2	TRBJ2-5	once	16	TRBV7-7	TGTGCTAGCAGTTTGGGACTAGCGGGGGTCCAAGAGACCCAGTACTTC	CASSLGLAGVQETQYF
TRBD1	TRBJ1-3	-	15	TRBV28	TGTGCCAGCAGTTCTACAGGGGGCTCTGGAAACACCATATATTTT	CASSSTGGSGNTIYF
TRBD1	TRBJ1-1	-	14	TRBV18	TGTGCCAGCTCACAAGGACAGGGTAACACTGAAGCTTTCTTT	CASSQGQGNTEAFF
-	TRBJ2-7	-	13	TRBV7-2	TGTGCCAGCAGCCCTAGACGGGCCTACGAGCAGTACTTC	CASSPRRAYEQYF
TRBD1	TRBJ2-7	-	14	TRBV3-1/TRBV3-2	TGTGCCAGCAGCCACCGGACAGGGGGAGGCGAGCAGTACTTC	CASSHRTGGGEQYF
-	TRBJ1-5	-	13	TRBV28	TGTGCCAGCAGTTTTCTCCTTTCCCAGCCCCAGCATTTT	CASSFLLSQPQHF
-	TRBJ1-2	-	16	TRBV4-1	TGCGCCAGCGGCCAAGGACAGATAACTCCGAACTATGGCTACACCTTC	CASGQGQITPNYGYTF
TRBD2	TRBJ2-3	-	18	TRBV6-2/TRBV6-3	TGTGCCAGCAGTTACTCGACGGGGTTAGCGGGGGGCACAGATACGCAGTATTTT	CASSYSTGLAGGTDTQYF
-	TRBJ1-2	-	14	TRBV5-6	TGTGCCAGCAGCTTGGGTCAGGGTGAATATGGCTACACCTTC	CASSLGQGEYGYTF
-	TRBJ2-1	-	16	TRBV28	TGTGCAAGCAGGGAGTTTAGGGGGGGGCCGCACAATGAGCAGTTCTTC	CASREFRGGPHNEQFF
TRBD2	TRBJ2-7	-	16	TRBV5-4	TGTGCCAGCAGCTTGCCCGGGACTAGGAGCTCCTACGAGCAGTACTTC	CASSLPGTRSSYEQYF